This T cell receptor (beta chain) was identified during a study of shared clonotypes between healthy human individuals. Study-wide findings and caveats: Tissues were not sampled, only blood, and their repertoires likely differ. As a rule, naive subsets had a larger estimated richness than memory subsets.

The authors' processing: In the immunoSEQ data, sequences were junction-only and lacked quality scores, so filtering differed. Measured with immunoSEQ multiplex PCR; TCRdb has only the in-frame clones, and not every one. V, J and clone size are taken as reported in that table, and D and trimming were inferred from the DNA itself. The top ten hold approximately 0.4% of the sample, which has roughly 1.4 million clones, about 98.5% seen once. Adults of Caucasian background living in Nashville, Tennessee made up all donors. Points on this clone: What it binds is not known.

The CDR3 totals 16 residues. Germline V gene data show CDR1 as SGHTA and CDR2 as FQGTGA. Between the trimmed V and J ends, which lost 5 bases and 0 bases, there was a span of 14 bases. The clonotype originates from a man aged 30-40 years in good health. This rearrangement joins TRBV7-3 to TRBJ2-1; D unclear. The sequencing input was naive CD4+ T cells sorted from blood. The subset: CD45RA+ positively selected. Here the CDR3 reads CASSPATFSSYNEQFF. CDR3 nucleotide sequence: TGTGCCAGCAGCCCGGCGACGTTCAGCTCCTACAATGAGCAGTTCTTC.